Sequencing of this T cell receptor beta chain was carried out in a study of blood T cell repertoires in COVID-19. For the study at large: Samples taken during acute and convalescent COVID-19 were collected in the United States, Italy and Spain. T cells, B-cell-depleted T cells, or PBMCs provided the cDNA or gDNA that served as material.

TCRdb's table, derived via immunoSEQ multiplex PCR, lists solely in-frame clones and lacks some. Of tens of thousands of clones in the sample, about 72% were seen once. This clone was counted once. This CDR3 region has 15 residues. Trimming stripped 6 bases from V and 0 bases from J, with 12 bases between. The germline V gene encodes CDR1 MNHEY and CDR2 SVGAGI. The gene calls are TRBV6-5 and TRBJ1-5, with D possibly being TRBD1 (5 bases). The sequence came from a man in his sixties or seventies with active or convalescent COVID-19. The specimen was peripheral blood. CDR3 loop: CASSPGHTSNQPQHF. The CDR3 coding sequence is TGTGCCAGCAGCCCCGGACACACTAGCAATCAGCCCCAGCATTTT.